Ten or more counts support the clone carrying this T cell receptor beta chain. Its antigen is still unknown. This CDR3 region has 15 residues. CDR1 is SGHRS, CDR2 YFSETQ, per germline. V gave up 1 base and J gave up 5 bases, with 12 bases separating them. The sample originates from a study of T-cell memory formation after mild COVID-19. General study points: Within pre-infection memory, some responding clones were found, suggesting cross-reactive memory joined. Among contracting clones, CD4+ were mainly CM/EM and CD8+ enriched in EMRA.

TCR alpha and TCR beta cDNA libraries carrying sample barcodes and UMIs were produced by 5'RACE using constant-segment primers. MiXCR, applied by TCRdb to the 5' RACE reads, yields one record per CDR3 protein. The sample holds fewer than 250,000 distinct CDR3 sequences, about 10% seen once. The sequenced sample consisted of PBMCs or a T cell subset sorted from them (not recorded which). The clonotype originates from a man between 18 and 29 years old who had mild COVID-19 (a few samples of this study predate the infection). Cell type and time point are not known. The chain is built from TRBV5-1 and TRBJ2-2; D is uncertain. The CDR3 DNA is TGCGCCAGCAGCTTGAGCGTGCCGACTACCGGGGAGCTGTTTTTT. Amino acid sequence: CASSLSVPTTGELFF.